This T cell receptor beta chain was identified during a study of monozygotic twins with inflammatory bowel disease. Overall study findings and caveats: Different subtypes (of T cells) could not be told apart from one another.

Note on this clonotype: The antigen is not known.

TCRalpha along with TCRbeta cDNA was subjected to two nested PCRs lasting around 15 and 9 cycles. TCRdb reworked the 5' RACE reads into one entry per CDR3 protein, no DNA. The sample table sets out roughly 120,000 distinct CDR3 sequences. Germline values: CDR1 SQVTM, CDR2 ANQGSEA. The CDR3 has 14 amino acids. The clonotype comes from a human donor with ulcerative colitis or Crohn's disease, or a healthy co-twin of an affected twin (not recorded which). The source material was blood. This rearrangement joins TRBV29-1 to TRBJ2-6. The CDR3 is CSVLQASGANVLTF.